The 10 T cell receptor beta chains reported below all come from one sample, sequenced in a study of T cells in women clearing cervical HPV infection. Assay: immunoSEQ multiplex PCR; the TCRdb copy retains only in-frame clones and omits some. This sample contains 20,000 or so clones. Material for sequencing was blood buffy coat. The receptors come from a woman between 18 and 69 years old with a cervical HPV16 infection that either progressed to CIN3+ or cleared (not recorded which).

Worth noting for this clone: The DNA ends 3 residues before the CDR3 does, and the rest of the CDR3 is filled in from the germline J gene. The genes are TRBV19 and TRBJ1-5, with D unresolved. V was shortened by 7 bases and J by 0 bases, with 28 bases between the two germline ends. Germline V gives CDR1 LNHDA, CDR2 SQIVND (reference sequence). The CDR3 runs 20 residues. CDR3 DNA (partial): TGTGCCAGTAAACCAACCCGCGGCAGCGTCAATCTCTATAGCAATCAGCCC. The encoded protein is CASKPTRGSVNLYSNQP. The full CDR3 reads CASKPTRGSVNLYSNQPQHF.

As regards this clone: The DNA ends 3 residues before the CDR3 does, and the rest of the CDR3 is filled in from the germline J gene. The rearrangement joins TRBV5-1 to TRBJ2-1; no reliable D call. This CDR3 is 13 amino acids long. The germline V gene has CDR1 SGHRS and CDR2 YFSETQ. With 0 bases removed from V and 9 bases from J, the gap between germline ends came to 10 bases. The CDR3 loop is CASSLVSVSEQFF. The sequenced CDR3 bases are TGCGCCAGCAGCTTGGTTAGTGTGAGTGAG.

With regard to this clone: The DNA ends 3 residues before the CDR3 does, and the rest of the CDR3 is filled in from the germline J gene. This chain uses TRBV30 with TRBJ1-1; D not resolved. Trimming took off 3 bases at V and 6 bases at J, with 14 bases between the two ends. The CDR3 has 13 residues. Germline V gives CDR1 GTSNPN, CDR2 SVGIG (reference sequence). The CDR3 spells CAWSAGGWAEAFF. The CDR3 bases that were read are TGTGCCTGGAGCGCGGGAGGATGGGCTGAA.

Note on this clone: The read finishes 3 residues shy of the CDR3 end, and the germline J gene is used to complete it. This chain joins TRBV19 and TRBJ2-2; the D gene is possibly TRBD2 (6 bases). The CDR3 is 16 residues long. Germline values: CDR1 LNHDA, CDR2 SQIVND (reference sequence). The V end lost 7 bases, the J end lost 3 bases, and 18 bases lay between the germline ends. The CDR3: CASTSLGGVYTGELFF. The part of the CDR3 DNA that was read is TGTGCCAGTACCTCTCTGGGGGGTGTGTACACCGGGGAG. Supplemented by reference TRBV19 and TRBJ2-2, the full variable domain reads DGGITQSPKYLFRKEGQNVTLSCEQNLNHDAMYWYRQDPGQGLRLIYYSQIVNDFQKGDIAEGYSVSREKKESFPLTVTSAQKNPTAFYLCASTSLGGVYTGELFFGEGSRLTVL.

A word on this clone: The CDR3 end falls 3 residues outside the read, so it is completed with the germline J gene. J is TRBJ2-1 and V is TRBV18; 10 nucleotides align to TRBD1. Germline CDR1 KGHSH, CDR2 LQKENI. This CDR3 contains 13 residues. The V segment lost 3 bases and the J segment 7 bases; nucleotides outside the gene matches: 0. The CDR3 reads CASSPGQGNEQFF. Partial CDR3 DNA: TGTGCCAGCTCACCGGGACAGGGGAATGAG.

Concerning this clone itself: The CDR3 end falls 3 residues outside the read, so it is completed with the germline J gene. J is TRBJ2-7 and V is TRBV9; TRBD2 agrees at 10 bases. V was clipped by 1 base and J by 1 base; unmatched bases: 11. The CDR3 sequence is 18 residues long. CDR1 is SGDLS, CDR2 YYNGEE, per germline. The CDR3 bases that were read are TGTGCCAGCAGCGTACTTCACCCCGGGACTAGCGCGTCCTACGAG. Encoded protein: CASSVLHPGTSASYE. In full, the CDR3 reads CASSVLHPGTSASYEQYF.

The CDR3 loop reads CASSLWTGDLLGGYTF. The covered CDR3 bases are TGTGCCAGCAGTTTATGGACAGGGGACCTTTTGGGTGGC. V and J are TRBV28 and TRBJ1-2; 8 nucleotides agree with TRBD1. The CDR3 extends 3 residues past the end of the read, so its final part is completed from the germline J gene. The CDR3 runs to 16 residues. The germline CDR1 and CDR2 sequences are MDHEN and SYDVKM. The junction had 10 bases not matched to a gene; V was cut back by 0 bases and J by 7 bases.

Concerning this clone: One junction end disagrees with the germline gene, perhaps due to a read error. With the read ending 3 residues before the CDR3 end, the germline J gene is used to fill in that end. The chain joins TRBV7-7 to TRBJ1-2; TRBD1 agrees at 8 bases. CDR1 and CDR2 from the germline V gene are SSHAT and FNYEAQ (reference sequence). CDR3 length equals 13 residues. The sequenced part of the CDR3 DNA is TGTGCTAGCAGCCAGGGACAGGTCCATGAC. Encoded protein: CASSQGQVHD. Given in full, the CDR3 is CASSQGQVHDYTF.

Concerning this clone: Read sequence stops 3 residues before the CDR3 end, and the germline J gene provides the missing end. The chain is built from TRBV5-1 and TRBJ1-2; D remains unclear. The CDR3 spans 16 residues. The V gene lost 0 bases and the J gene lost 2 bases, with 14 bases spanning the gap. The germline V gene encodes CDR1 SGHRS and CDR2 YFSETQ. The covered CDR3 bases are TGCGCCAGCAGCTTGGAGCCACCTACAGAAAACTATGGC. It specifies CASSLEPPTENYG. The whole CDR3 region reads CASSLEPPTENYGYTF. Variable domain in full (rest from reference TRBV5-1 and TRBJ1-2): KAGVTQTPRYLIKTRGQQVTLSCSPISGHRSVSWYQQTPGQGLQFLFEYFSETQRNKGNFPGRFSGRQFSNSRSEMNVSTLELGDSALYLCASSLEPPTENYGYTFGSGTRLTVV.

Remarks on this clone: From the germline J gene comes the end of the CDR3, since the read stops 3 residues before it. The V and J genes are TRBV5-1 and TRBJ2-2; 11 nucleotides align to TRBD2. Germline V gene sequence: CDR1 SGHRS, CDR2 YFSETQ. The CDR3 runs 17 residues. J gave up 7 bases and V 0 bases, and 8 bases lay outside the gene matches. The CDR3 bases that were read are TGCGCCAGCAGCTTGGAGGTAGCGGGAGGGCCCAACGGGGAG. Protein product: CASSLEVAGGPNGE. The full CDR3 is CASSLEVAGGPNGELFF.